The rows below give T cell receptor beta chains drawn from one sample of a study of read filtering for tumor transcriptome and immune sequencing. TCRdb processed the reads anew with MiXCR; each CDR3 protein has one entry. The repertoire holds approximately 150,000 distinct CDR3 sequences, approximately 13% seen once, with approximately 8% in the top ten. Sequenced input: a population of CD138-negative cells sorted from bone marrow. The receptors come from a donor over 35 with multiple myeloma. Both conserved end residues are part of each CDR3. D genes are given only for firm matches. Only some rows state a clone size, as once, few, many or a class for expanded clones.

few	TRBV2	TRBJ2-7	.	CASSEEGTIYEQYF	TGTGCCAGCAGTGAAGAGGGGACCATCTACGAGCAGTACTTC
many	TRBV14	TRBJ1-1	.	CASSQDRNREAFF	TGTGCCAGCAGCCAAGATAGGAACAGGGAAGCTTTCTTT
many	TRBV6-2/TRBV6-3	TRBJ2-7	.	CASSRGEQYF	TGTGCCAGCAGTAGGGGTGAGCAGTACTTC
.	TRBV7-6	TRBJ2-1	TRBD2	CASSSRGPGLAGNEQLF	TGTGCCAGCAGCTCTAGAGGGCCGGGACTAGCGGGTAATGAGCAGCTCTTC
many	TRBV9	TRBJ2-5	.	CASSVADRVKETQYF	TGTGCCAGCAGCGTAGCCGACCGGGTCAAAGAGACCCAGTACTTC
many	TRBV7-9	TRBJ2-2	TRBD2	CASSEELAGNTGELFF	TGTGCCAGCAGCGAGGAACTAGCGGGCAACACCGGGGAGCTGTTTTTT
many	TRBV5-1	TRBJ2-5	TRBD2	CASSRQTSSPETQYF	TGCGCCAGCAGCCGTCAGACTAGCTCCCCAGAGACCCAGTACTTC
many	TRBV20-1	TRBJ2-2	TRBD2	CSAKTSGANTGELFF	TGCAGTGCCAAGACTAGCGGGGCTAACACCGGGGAGCTGTTTTTT
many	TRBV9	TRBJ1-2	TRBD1	CASSVGLSRGHYGYTF	TGTGCCAGCAGCGTAGGCCTTTCCAGGGGGCACTATGGCTACACCTTC
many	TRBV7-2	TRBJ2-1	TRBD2	CASRSTTRTSGGSSYNEQFF	TGTGCCAGCAGATCTACGACACGGACTAGCGGGGGCTCCTCCTACAATGAGCAGTTCTTC
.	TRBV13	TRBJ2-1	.	CASSALYNEQFF	TGTGCCAGCAGCGCCTTATACAATGAGCAGTTCTTC
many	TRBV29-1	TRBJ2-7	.	CSVVGGAPLYEQYF	TGCAGCGTTGTTGGCGGGGCGCCACTCTACGAGCAGTACTTC
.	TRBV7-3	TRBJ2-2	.	CASSLTLGANIGELFF	TGTGCCAGCAGCTTAACGCTCGGGGCTAACATCGGGGAGCTGTTTTTT
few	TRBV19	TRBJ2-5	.	CASSIQGTQETQYF	TGTGCCAGTAGTATCCAGGGGACTCAAGAGACCCAGTACTTC
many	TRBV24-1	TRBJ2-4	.	CATSDPADVNIQYF	TGTGCCACCAGTGACCCAGCGGACGTAAACATTCAGTACTTC
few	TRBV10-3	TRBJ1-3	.	CAMSRDTGYSGNTIYF	TGTGCCATGTCCCGGGACACGGGATACTCTGGAAACACCATATATTTT
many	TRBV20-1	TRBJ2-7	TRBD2	CSAWGGIGHEQYF	TGCAGTGCTTGGGGAGGGATCGGCCACGAGCAGTACTTC
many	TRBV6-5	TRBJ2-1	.	CASKTSSRNEQFF	TGTGCCAGCAAAACTTCCTCTCGGAATGAGCAGTTCTTC
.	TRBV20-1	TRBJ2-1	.	CSARVAGKEQFF	TGCAGTGCTAGAGTGGCCGGAAAGGAGCAGTTCTTC
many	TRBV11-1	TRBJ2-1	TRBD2	CASSLLAGVYEQFF	TGTGCCAGCAGCTTACTAGCGGGAGTGTATGAGCAGTTCTTC
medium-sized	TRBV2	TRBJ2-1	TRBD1	CASRQGATRNEQFF	TGTGCCAGCAGGCAGGGGGCCACACGCAATGAGCAGTTCTTC
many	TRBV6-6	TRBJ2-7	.	CASSYSRGGGNRGLYEQYF	TGTGCCAGCAGTTACTCGAGAGGGGGAGGAAACCGCGGCCTATACGAGCAGTACTTC
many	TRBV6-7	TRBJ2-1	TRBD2	CASRIERAGVYNEQFF	TGTGCCAGCAGGATTGAACGAGCGGGAGTGTACAATGAGCAGTTCTTC
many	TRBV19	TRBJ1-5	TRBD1	CASSILQGAAGNQPQHF	TGTGCCAGTAGTATTCTTCAGGGGGCCGCCGGCAATCAGCCCCAGCATTTT
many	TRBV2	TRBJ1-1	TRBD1	CATYGGGKGGTEAFF	TGTGCCACCTACGGAGGGGGCAAAGGTGGCACTGAAGCTTTCTTT
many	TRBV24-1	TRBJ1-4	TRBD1	CATSSPGTGNEKLFF	TGTGCCACCAGTTCTCCTGGGACAGGGAATGAAAAACTGTTTTTT
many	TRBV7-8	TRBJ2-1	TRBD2	CASSLRSKGGRNEQFF	TGTGCCAGCAGCTTGCGTAGTAAGGGCGGGAGAAATGAGCAGTTCTTC
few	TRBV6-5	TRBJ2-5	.	CASSYLGARETQYF	TGTGCCAGCAGTTATTTGGGGGCGCGGGAGACCCAGTACTTC
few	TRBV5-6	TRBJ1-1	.	CASSLESFFGEAFF	TGTGCCAGCAGCCTTGAGTCATTTTTCGGTGAAGCTTTCTTT
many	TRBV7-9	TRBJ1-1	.	CASSLKGVNTEAFF	TGTGCCAGCAGCTTGAAGGGCGTGAACACTGAAGCTTTCTTT
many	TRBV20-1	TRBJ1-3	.	CSARDPGRFGNTIYF	TGCAGTGCTAGAGATCCAGGGAGGTTTGGAAACACCATATATTTT
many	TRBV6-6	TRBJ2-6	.	CASSLTAAGANVLTF	TGTGCCAGCAGTCTTACAGCTGCTGGGGCCAACGTCCTGACTTTC
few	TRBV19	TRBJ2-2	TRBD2	CASLWERGNTGGLFF	TGTGCCAGCTTATGGGAGCGGGGGAACACCGGGGGGCTGTTTTTT
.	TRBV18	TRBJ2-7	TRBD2	CASSLTSASYEQYF	TGTGCCAGCTCCTTGACTAGCGCCTCCTACGAGCAGTACTTC
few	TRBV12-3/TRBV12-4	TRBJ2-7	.	CASSFKAGDTYEQYF	TGTGCCAGCAGTTTTAAAGCGGGCGATACCTACGAGCAGTACTTC
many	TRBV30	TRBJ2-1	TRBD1	CAWAGGDPRDEQFF	TGTGCCTGGGCAGGGGGCGACCCTAGGGATGAGCAGTTCTTC
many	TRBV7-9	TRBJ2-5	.	CASSFYLSGSLVTQYF	TGTGCCAGCAGCTTTTATCTTTCCGGCAGCCTTGTGACCCAGTACTTC
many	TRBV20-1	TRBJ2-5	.	CSATLKETQYF	TGCAGTGCGACGTTGAAGGAGACCCAGTACTTC
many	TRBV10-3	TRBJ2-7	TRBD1	CAISELWTGQGSEQYF	TGTGCCATCAGTGAGCTCTGGACAGGCCAAGGGTCCGAGCAGTACTTC
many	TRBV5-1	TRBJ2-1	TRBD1	CASSANRGSYNEQFF	TGCGCCAGCAGCGCAAACAGGGGCTCCTACAATGAGCAGTTCTTC
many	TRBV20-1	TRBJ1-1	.	CSARSIGAGTTEAFF	TGCAGTGCTAGATCCATCGGGGCAGGGACCACTGAAGCTTTCTTT
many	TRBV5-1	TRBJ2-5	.	CASSYGPSPETQYF	TGCGCCAGCAGCTACGGACCCTCCCCGGAGACCCAGTACTTC
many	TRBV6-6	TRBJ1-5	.	CASSYQVDQPQHF	TGTGCCAGCAGTTACCAAGTAGACCAGCCCCAGCATTTT
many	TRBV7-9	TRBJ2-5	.	CASSPTFIPEETQYF	TGTGCCAGCAGCCCGACCTTCATTCCCGAAGAGACCCAGTACTTC
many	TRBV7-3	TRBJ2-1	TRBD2	CASSLSLAGVGEQFF	TGTGCCAGCAGCTTAAGCCTAGCGGGGGTTGGTGAGCAGTTCTTC
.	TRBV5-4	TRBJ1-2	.	CASSLTAGGYGYTF	TGTGCCAGCAGTTTAACAGCCGGGGGCTATGGCTACACCTTC
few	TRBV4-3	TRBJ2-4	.	CASSQDRGSRLAKNIQYF	TGCGCCAGCAGCCAAGATCGGGGGTCACGCCTAGCCAAAAACATTCAGTACTTC
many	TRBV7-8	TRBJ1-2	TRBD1	CASSPDRGGYTF	TGTGCCAGCAGTCCCGACAGGGGCGGCTACACCTTC